This T cell receptor (beta chain) was documented in a study of blood T cells in healthy people across ages. The use of a sample-barcoded 5' primer and a J-beta primer mix characterized a second PCR of about 7 to 12 cycles. Each CDR3 protein gets one entry after TCRdb re-called the 5' RACE reads with MiXCR. The sample yields 550,000 to 700,000 distinct CDR3 sequences, 27% seen once. On this clonotype: Its antigen is still unknown.

Study-wide points: Researchers judged that diversity estimates from one million T cells fell short of true values. Age showed a roughly linear inverse relationship with TCR beta diversity per million T cells.

All donors came from Russia, were Caucasian and healthy, and spanned ages roughly 6 to 100. Samples each had at least 5 micrograms of total RNA extracted. This CDR3 contains 16 residues. V was shortened by 3 bases and J by 2 bases, with 17 bases between the two germline ends. Germline V gene sequence: CDR1 SGHRS, CDR2 YFSETQ. The sample comprised blood. The V gene is TRBV5-1, the J gene TRBJ2-5; the D is unclear. The receptor comes from a woman in her sixties or seventies in good health. CDR3 sequence: CASSSALLDSQETQYF. CDR3 nucleotide sequence: TGCGCCAGCAGCTCGGCCCTACTTGACTCACAAGAGACCCAGTACTTC.